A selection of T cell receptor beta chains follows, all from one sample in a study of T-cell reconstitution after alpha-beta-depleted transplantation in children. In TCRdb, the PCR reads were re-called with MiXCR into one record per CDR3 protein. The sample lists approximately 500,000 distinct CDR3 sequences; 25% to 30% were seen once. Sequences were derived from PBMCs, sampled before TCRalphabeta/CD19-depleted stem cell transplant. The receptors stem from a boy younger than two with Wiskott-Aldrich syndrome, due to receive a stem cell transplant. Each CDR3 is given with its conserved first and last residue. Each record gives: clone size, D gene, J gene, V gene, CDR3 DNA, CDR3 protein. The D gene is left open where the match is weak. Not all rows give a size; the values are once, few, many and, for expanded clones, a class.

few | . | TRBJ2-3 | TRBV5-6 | TGTGCCAGCAGCTTGGCCGTGGGGCGGCGGGGTAGCACAGATACGCAGTATTTT | CASSLAVGRRGSTDTQYF
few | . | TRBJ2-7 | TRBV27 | TGTGCCAGCAGTCTTGGACAGGGCCGTGGAGCGGGAGTGTACGAGCAGTACTTC | CASSLGQGRGAGVYEQYF
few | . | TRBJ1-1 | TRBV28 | TGTGCCAGCAGTTTGGGGGCGACCGAGAACACTGAAGCTTTCTTT | CASSLGATENTEAFF
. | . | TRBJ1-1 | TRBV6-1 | TGTGCCAGCAGTGGGACAGCGAGCAACACTGAAGCTTTCTTT | CASSGTASNTEAFF
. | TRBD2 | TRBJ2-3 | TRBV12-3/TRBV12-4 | TGTGCCAGCAGTTTAAGGCTAGCGGGAGGGCCAGGTACAGATACGCAGTATTTT | CASSLRLAGGPGTDTQYF
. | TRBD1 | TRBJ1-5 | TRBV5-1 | TGCGCCAGCAGCCAGACAGGGGCGTCAAGTCAGCCCCAGCATTTT | CASSQTGASSQPQHF
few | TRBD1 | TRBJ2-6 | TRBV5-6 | TGTGCCAGCAGACTTGGGGACAGCTTCCCTGGGGCCAACGTCCTGACTTTC | CASRLGDSFPGANVLTF
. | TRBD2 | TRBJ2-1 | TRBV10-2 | TGCGCCAGCAGTCCGACTAGCGGGAGATTCAATGAGCAGTTCTTC | CASSPTSGRFNEQFF
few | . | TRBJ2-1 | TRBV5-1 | TGCGCCAGCAGCTTGGACGGATCTAGTTTCGGCAATGAGCAGTTCTTC | CASSLDGSSFGNEQFF
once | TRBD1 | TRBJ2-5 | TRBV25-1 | TGTGCCAGCAGTGACCGGGACAGGTCCACAATGGGCGCCCTGATCCAAGAGACCCAGTACTTC | CASSDRDRSTMGALIQETQYF
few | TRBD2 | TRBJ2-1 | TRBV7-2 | TGTGCCAGCAGCTCACTAGCGGACTCCTACAATGAGCAGTTCTTC | CASSSLADSYNEQFF
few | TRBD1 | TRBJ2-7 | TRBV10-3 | TGTGCCATCAAGGGGGCCTCAAGCTCCTACGAGCAGTACTTC | CAIKGASSSYEQYF
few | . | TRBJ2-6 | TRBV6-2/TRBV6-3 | TGTGCCAGCGGTAGGGCTAGCATCTCTGGGGCCAACGTCCTGACTTTC | CASGRASISGANVLTF
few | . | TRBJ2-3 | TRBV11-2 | TGTGCCAGCAGCTTAGGAGTCGGGAGTAGGGATACGCAGTATTTT | CASSLGVGSRDTQYF
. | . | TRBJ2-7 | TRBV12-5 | TGTGCTAGTAACAACGGGGTCTACGAGCAGTACTTC | CASNNGVYEQYF
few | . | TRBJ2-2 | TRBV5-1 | TGCGCCAGCAGCTTGGGGGGAGTTCCAGACGGGGAGCTGTTTTTT | CASSLGGVPDGELFF
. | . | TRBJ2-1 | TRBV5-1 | TGCGCCAGCAGCCCTCAGGGACCGGGAGACAATGAGCAGTTCTTC | CASSPQGPGDNEQFF